Included here is one T cell receptor (beta chain) sequence, with context. This clonotype was picked up many times. Its antigen remains unidentified. Base qualities are not at hand, and no much larger clone is one base apart. The data were obtained in a study of T-cell reconstitution after alpha-beta-depleted transplantation in children (dated by TCRdb to 2015 to 2016). Concerning the study at large: Using TCR repertoire profiling, the study followed T-cell immune reconstitution in a quantitative way in children after TCRalphabeta/CD19-depleted allogeneic hematopoietic cell transplantation.

In light of the paper, this sample's treatment or condition label describes: allogeneic hematopoietic cell transplantation with graft depleted of TCRalphabeta T cells and CD19 B cells. Transplant recipients were children who received TCRalphabeta/CD19-depleted allogeneic hematopoietic cell grafts. The library relied on PCR. TCRdb names Illumina HiSeq 2500 as the instrument used. Molecular barcoding was employed in the preparation of TCR libraries, with unique molecular identifiers being used to normalize TCRbeta repertoire quantification. The public reads were quality trimmed at Q25 with fastp and then assembled into clones with MiXCR by TCRdb, keeping productive beta chains. CDR3 protein sequences are deduplicated, and each keeps its most common genes and DNA. Counted in this sample were approximately 240,000 distinct CDR3 sequences; 9.5% to 13% of them appeared once. 28% of the sample rests with the top ten.

The germline V gene supplies CDR1 SGHAT and CDR2 FQNNGV. V lost 4 bases and J lost 1 base; the stretch between them is 11 bases long. The CDR3 sequence holds 15 residues, the cysteine and phenylalanine included. The sequence is cut down to CDR3 DNA, 45 bases in frame from base 1. What the work shows at the level of the full study, not this receptor alone: About two months after transplant, the apparently early recovery of alphabetaT-cell counts reportedly depended on just several hundred clones that had expanded rapidly and came from non-depleted graft cells. The frequencies of hyperexpanded clones fell over the following months, and after one year, T-cell counts and TCRbeta diversity were mostly attributed to newly produced T cells. In some patients, high TCRbeta diversity at day 60 was attributed to recipient T cells and intrathymic progenitors that had survived conditioning.

Specimen: PBMCs, collected before TCRalphabeta/CD19-depleted stem cell transplant. The sequence came from a child under two years old with acute myeloid leukemia, due to receive a stem cell transplant. The rearranged chain carries TRBV11-2 and TRBJ2-1, with an unclear D gene assignment. The CDR3 protein sequence reads: CASSSSNPSYNEQFF. The DNA reads as follows: TGTGCCAGCAGCTCTTCCAATCCGTCCTACAATGAGCAGTTCTTC.